A single sample is the source of the 32 T cell receptor beta chains below, sequenced in a study of long-term antiretroviral therapy in people with HIV. At survey level, the immunoSEQ assay was run in its v3.0 version. Assay: immunoSEQ multiplex PCR; the TCRdb copy retains only in-frame clones and omits some. This sample has 15,000 to 20,000 clones, with around 80% found just once. The sample consisted of unsorted PBMCs, taken at the start of antiretroviral therapy, before treatment. The source of these receptors is a middle-aged woman with HIV.

The chain has TRBV5-4 and TRBJ1-2; D ambiguous. V was clipped by 3 bases and J by 6 bases, with 18 bases between them. This CDR3 comprises 15 residues. Germline CDR1 SGHNT, CDR2 YYREEE (reference sequence). CDR3 amino acids: CASSSKGSGSNGYTF. The CDR3 nucleotides are TGTGCCAGCAGCTCTAAAGGGTCGGGGTCCAATGGCTACACCTTC.

The V gene is TRBV4-2, the J gene TRBJ1-4; TRBD1 matches 9 bases. The CDR3 runs to 15 residues. Unmatched junction bases numbered 1, after V lost 0 bases and J lost 5 bases. The germline gives CDR1 LGHNA, CDR2 YNFKEQ. The CDR3 sequence: CASSQDGTGNEKLFF. The CDR3 DNA reads TGTGCCAGCAGCCAAGATGGGACAGGGAATGAAAAACTGTTTTTT.

The sample holds one count of this clone. The chain recombines TRBV9 with TRBJ2-2; tentative D call: TRBD2 (6 bases). This CDR3 has 16 amino acids. In germline, CDR1 is SGDLS, CDR2 YYNGEE. Trimming cost V 2 bases and J 0 bases, with 11 bases left between them. CDR3 sequence: CASSVAGTSNTGELFF. The DNA for the CDR3 is TGTGCCAGCAGCGTGGCCGGGACTTCGAACACCGGGGAGCTGTTTTTT.

The genes are TRBV5-1 and TRBJ2-5, with 7 bases identical to TRBD2. The V gene end was trimmed by 0 bases and the J gene end by 2 bases; junction bases not matched to a gene: 10. Germline V CDR1 and CDR2: SGHRS, YFSETQ. This CDR3 comprises 17 residues. Here the CDR3 DNA reads TGCGCCAGCAGCTTGGGCCCCTGGGCGGGGGAACAAGAGACCCAGTACTTC. As protein: CASSLGPWAGEQETQYF.

The chain carries TRBV25-1 and TRBJ1-5; the match to TRBD1 covers 10 bases. V shed 8 bases and J 0 bases; nucleotides not matched to a gene: 13. This CDR3 is 18 amino acids long. Germline V lookup: CDR1 MGHDK, CDR2 SYGVNS. CDR3 in DNA: TGTGCCAGCGGGAGGGGGACAGGGGTTAAGTATAGCAATCAGCCCCAGCATTTT. This translates into CASGRGTGVKYSNQPQHF.

This sequence joins TRBV27 and TRBJ2-7; perhaps D is TRBD1 or TRBD2 (5 bases each). Germline CDR1 reads MNHEY; CDR2 reads SMNVEV (reference sequence). The V gene lost 5 bases and the J gene lost 5 bases, with 19 bases spanning the gap. CDR3 length: 15 amino acids. In nucleotides, the CDR3 is TGTGCCAGCAGTCGCCAATTTGGGGGTTCCCACGAGCAGTACTTC. Amino acids: CASSRQFGGSHEQYF.

The V and J genes are TRBV5-5 and TRBJ2-3, with 8 nucleotides matching TRBD2. From germline, CDR1 is SGHKS and CDR2 YYEKEE (reference sequence). The CDR3 runs to 18 residues. V lost 5 bases to trimming and J lost 0 bases; unmatched junction nucleotides: 14. The CDR3 loop reads CASRMTSDMVTSTDTQYF. CDR3 nucleotide sequence: TGTGCCAGCAGGATGACTAGCGACATGGTAACTAGCACAGATACGCAGTATTTT.

V is TRBV7-2 and J is TRBJ2-7, with 8 bases aligning to TRBD2. This CDR3 is 13 amino acids long. The V segment lost 6 bases and the J segment 6 bases; nucleotides outside the gene matches: 7. Germline values: CDR1 SGHTA, CDR2 FQGNSA. The CDR3 region has the DNA TGTGCCAGCAGTCCCGGGAGGGGACGCGAGCAGTACTTC. This translates into CASSPGRGREQYF.

This clone has only a few counts. The chain employs TRBV5-4 and TRBJ2-2, with D possibly being TRBD1 or TRBD2 (6 bases each). The CDR3 length is 15 residues. Per the germline V gene, CDR1 is SGHNT and CDR2 is YYREEE (reference sequence). V lost 7 bases and J lost 5, with 18 bases in between. In DNA, the CDR3 is TGTGCCAGCGGGAGGAGGGGGGACGATACCGGGGAGCTGTTTTTT. It translates to CASGRRGDDTGELFF.

This chain joins TRBV28 and TRBJ1-5; a weak D match, TRBD1 (6 bases). Deletions cut 8 bases from V and 0 bases from J, with 23 bases between. The CDR3 sequence is 18 residues long. Germline V CDR1 and CDR2: MDHEN, SYDVKM. The CDR3 loop is CASGLTGLSSDSNQPQHF. The CDR3 DNA sequence: TGTGCCAGCGGCTTAACAGGGTTAAGTTCGGATAGCAATCAGCCCCAGCATTTT.

The chain links TRBV7-9 to TRBJ1-4; D call uncertain. This CDR3 has 19 residues. The germline gives CDR1 SEHNR, CDR2 FQNEAQ (reference sequence). V was trimmed by 1 base and J by 0 bases, leaving 18 bases between them. The DNA of the CDR3 is TGTGCCAGCAGCTTAGAAGTCGGCAGAAAGCACGCAACTAATGAAAAACTGTTTTTT. The encoded protein is CASSLEVGRKHATNEKLFF. Drawing the rest from reference TRBV7-9 and TRBJ1-4, the complete variable domain is DTGVSQNPRHKITKRGQNVTFRCDPISEHNRLYWYRQTLGQGPEFLTYFQNEAQLEKSRLLSDRFSAERPKGSFSTLEIQRTEQGDSAMYLCASSLEVGRKHATNEKLFFGSGTQLSVL.

The genes are TRBV19 and TRBJ2-5; TRBD2 matches 11 bases. The V segment lost 5 bases and the J segment 1 base; nucleotides outside the gene matches: 3. Germline CDR1 reads LNHDA; CDR2 reads SQIVND (reference sequence). CDR3 length: 15 residues. The CDR3 spells CASSPGTSGQETQYF. The CDR3 DNA follows: TGTGCCAGTAGTCCCGGGACTAGCGGCCAAGAGACCCAGTACTTC.

The J gene is TRBJ1-2, the V gene TRBV5-1; D may be TRBD1 (6 bases). This CDR3 comprises 13 residues. The germline V gene has CDR1 SGHRS and CDR2 YFSETQ. Trimming removed 6 bases at V and 7 bases at J, with 16 bases between. CDR3 protein: CASTIDRSFGYTF. The DNA for the CDR3 is TGCGCCAGCACCATCGACAGGAGCTTTGGCTACACCTTC.

The V and J genes are TRBV29-1 and TRBJ2-3, with 8 bases lining up with TRBD1. Losses at the gene ends were 5 bases for V and 2 bases for J; bases not matched to a gene: 3. The CDR3 consists of 13 residues. Germline V CDR1 and CDR2: SQVTM, ANQGSEA. CDR3 residues: CSVPGQDTDTQYF. The CDR3 region has the DNA TGCAGCGTTCCGGGACAGGACACAGATACGCAGTATTTT.

Relative to its sample, this clone is medium-sized (0.01 to 0.1%). The chain employs TRBV7-7 and TRBJ2-2, with D possibly being TRBD2 (6 bases). In germline, CDR1 is SSHAT, CDR2 FNYEAQ (reference sequence). The V and J ends lost 4 bases and 2 bases respectively, with 17 bases between them. This CDR3 spans 17 amino acids. The CDR3 sequence is CASSSMVGGLNTGELFF. CDR3 nucleotides: TGTGCCAGCAGCTCGATGGTGGGGGGACTTAACACCGGGGAGCTGTTTTTT.

The chain joins TRBV6-4 to TRBJ1-6; D possibly corresponds to TRBD1 (5 bases). The germline V gene encodes CDR1 MRHNA and CDR2 SNTAGT. This CDR3 comprises 15 residues. Trimming removed 0 bases at V and 9 bases at J, with 12 bases between. The CDR3 nucleotides read TGTGCCAGCAGTGACTCCGGTCAGGGCGGTTCACCCCTCCACTTT. This sequence encodes CASSDSGQGGSPLHF.

The rearrangement uses TRBV9 and TRBJ2-1; TRBD1 might be the D (6 bases). Germline CDR1 is SGDLS and CDR2 is YYNGEE. V gave up 0 bases and J gave up 5 bases, with 9 bases separating them. The CDR3 is made up of 14 amino acids. Here the CDR3 reads CASSVADSNNEQFF. The CDR3 DNA sequence: TGTGCCAGCAGCGTAGCGGACAGCAACAATGAGCAGTTCTTC.

Only a few counts were recorded for this clone. V usage is TRBV5-6 and J usage is TRBJ2-2, with D possibly TRBD1 on 6 matching bases. V lost 4 bases, J lost 7 bases, and 11 bases lay in between. This CDR3 has 13 amino acids. Germline loops: CDR1 SGHDT, CDR2 YYEEEE. CDR3 protein: CASSVQGGGELFF. CDR3 DNA sequence: TGTGCCAGCAGCGTACAGGGCGGCGGGGAGCTGTTTTTT.

This chain links TRBV4-3 with TRBJ1-1; D call uncertain. The CDR3 extends over 11 amino acids. Germline CDR1 LGHNA, CDR2 YSLEER. V was pared by 7 bases and J by 8 bases, with 11 bases between. CDR3 bases: TGCGCCAGCACCTCACGAGGGGAAGCTTTCTTT. This encodes CASTSRGEAFF.

V usage is TRBV5-1 and J usage is TRBJ2-7, with TRBD2 matching over 16 bases. Trimming at V came to 4 bases and at J to 1 base, leaving 2 bases not matched to a gene. Per germline, CDR1 SGHRS and CDR2 YFSETQ. CDR3 length: 16 amino acids. The CDR3 region is CASSQGLAGGSYEQYF. The CDR3, as DNA: TGCGCCAGCAGCCAGGGACTAGCGGGGGGGTCCTACGAGCAGTACTTC.

This chain uses TRBV7-2 with TRBJ2-2; 7 nucleotides agree with TRBD1. V shed 1 base and J 10 bases; nucleotides not matched to a gene: 6. The CDR3 has 14 residues. Germline V gene sequence: CDR1 SGHTA, CDR2 FQGNSA. CDR3 sequence: CASSLEQGSKELFF. The DNA of the CDR3 is TGTGCCAGCAGCTTAGAACAGGGGTCCAAGGAGCTGTTTTTT.

This chain uses TRBV7-9 with TRBJ1-4; D is unresolved. Per germline, CDR1 SEHNR and CDR2 FQNEAQ (reference sequence). This CDR3 is built from 16 residues. Between the trimmed V and J ends, which lost 3 bases and 0 bases, there was a span of 11 bases. CDR3 amino acids: CASSFWTAATNEKLFF. The CDR3 DNA reads as TGTGCCAGCAGCTTTTGGACGGCCGCAACTAATGAAAAACTGTTTTTT. Together with reference TRBV7-9 and TRBJ1-4, the CDR3 gives the full variable domain: DTGVSQNPRHKITKRGQNVTFRCDPISEHNRLYWYRQTLGQGPEFLTYFQNEAQLEKSRLLSDRFSAERPKGSFSTLEIQRTEQGDSAMYLCASSFWTAATNEKLFFGSGTQLSVL.

This sequence joins TRBV6-1 and TRBJ2-7; TRBD1 matches 12 bases. In germline, CDR1 is MNHNS, CDR2 SASEGT. With V trimmed by 4 bases and J by 5 bases, 9 bases remained unmatched. The CDR3 totals 16 residues. CDR3 sequence (DNA): TGTGCCAGCAGTGGGAATCCGGGACAGGGGGCCAACGAGCAGTACTTC. Amino acids: CASSGNPGQGANEQYF.

A single count supports this clone. The chain uses TRBV6-6 and TRBJ2-1; D may correspond to TRBD1 or TRBD2 (5 bases each). Trimming shortened V by 2 bases and J by 1 base, and 9 bases separated the two germline ends. The CDR3 spans 15 residues. Germline-derived CDR1 and CDR2 are MNHNY and SVGAGI (reference sequence). CDR3 region: CASSYGDQSYNEQFF. The CDR3 DNA follows: TGTGCCAGCAGTTACGGGGACCAGTCCTACAATGAGCAGTTCTTC.

A remark on this clone: Different DNA sequences within this sample yield the same CDR3. This chain joins TRBV4-3 and TRBJ1-3; D remains unclear. V shed 0 bases and J shed 0 bases, with 6 bases lying between them. Germline assignment: CDR1 LGHNA and CDR2 YSLEER. The CDR3 loop spans 15 amino acids. The CDR3 sequence is CASSQEPSSGNTIYF. The CDR3 DNA is TGCGCCAGCAGCCAAGAACCCAGCTCTGGAAACACCATATATTTT.

The CDR3 DNA follows: TGTGCCAGCAGTTACCTGGGCCCGCCGGGGAACTACGAGCAGTACTTC. Translation: CASSYLGPPGNYEQYF. The J gene is TRBJ2-7, the V gene TRBV6-5, with D tentatively TRBD2 (5 bases). Trimming left V 2 bases short and J 3 bases short, with 17 bases between. The CDR3 runs 16 residues. Per the germline V gene, CDR1 is MNHEY and CDR2 is SVGAGI.

This chain joins TRBV10-2 and TRBJ2-7, with D maybe TRBD2 (6 bases). CDR1 and CDR2 from the germline V gene are WSHSY and SAAADI. V shed 7 bases and J shed 6 bases, with 22 bases lying between them. This CDR3 contains 15 residues. The CDR3 loop reads CASTDRDFHSLEQYF. Here the CDR3 DNA reads TGCGCCAGCACTGACCGGGACTTCCACTCTCTCGAGCAGTACTTC.

The chain carries TRBV27 and TRBJ2-7; D tentatively fits TRBD1 or TRBD2 (5 bases each). Germline V gene lookup returns CDR1 MNHEY and CDR2 SMNVEV (reference sequence). Trimming cost V 4 bases and J 7 bases, with 14 bases left between them. The CDR3 has 13 amino acids. The CDR3 region has the DNA TGTGCCAGCAGTTACGCTTTGGGGGAAGAGCAGTACTTC. This gives the protein CASSYALGEEQYF.

The V gene is TRBV5-1, the J gene TRBJ2-7; D might be TRBD1 (6 bases). This CDR3 has 14 residues. V lost 2 bases, J lost 2 bases, and 11 bases lay in between. CDR1 and CDR2 from the germline V gene are SGHRS and YFSETQ. DNA for the CDR3: TGCGCCAGCAGCTTTGGGGACACAGCCTACGAGCAGTACTTC. Its translation: CASSFGDTAYEQYF.

This clone was counted only a few times. The J gene is TRBJ1-2, the V gene TRBV27; a weak D match, TRBD1 (5 bases). CDR1 and CDR2 from the germline V gene are MNHEY and SMNVEV (reference sequence). The CDR3 loop spans 14 amino acids. The V end was cut by 5 bases, the J end by 8 bases, with 18 bases between. The DNA for the CDR3 is TGTGCCAGCAGTCGGACGCTCGGGACGGGGGGCTACACCTTC. Its protein product is CASSRTLGTGGYTF.

This clone was detected only a few times. In the same sample, other DNA sequences code for this CDR3. The CDR3 DNA reads as TGTGCCAGCAGCCCAACTAGCAGCTACGAGCAGTACTTC. The encoded protein is CASSPTSSYEQYF. The genes are TRBV5-4 and TRBJ2-7; a possible D gene is TRBD2 (6 bases). The CDR3 is 13 amino acids. CDR1 is SGHNT and CDR2 is YYREEE in the germline V gene (reference sequence). The ends were cut back, 4 bases at V and 3 bases at J, with 11 bases in the middle.

The chain combines TRBV14 with TRBJ2-2; TRBD2 might be the D (5 bases). The germline V and J ends were trimmed by 4 bases and 3 bases, with 15 bases remaining between them. Germline V CDR1 and CDR2: SGHDN, FVKESK. The CDR3 runs 16 residues. CDR3 in DNA: TGTGCCAGCAGCCCCGGGGTTGATAAGTACACCGGGGAGCTGTTTTTT. Translated, it gives CASSPGVDKYTGELFF.